This TCR beta chain was sequenced during a study of T-cell memory formation after mild COVID-19. TCRdb recomputed calls from the 5' RACE reads with MiXCR, one row per CDR3 protein. The data contain about 34,000 distinct CDR3 sequences, 7% to 8% of them singletons. The germline V and J ends were trimmed by 3 bases and 4 bases, with 13 bases remaining between them. Germline V gives CDR1 SNHLY, CDR2 FYNNEI. There are 15 residues in the CDR3. General study points: Cross-reactive memory apparently joined, as some responding clones appeared in pre-infection memory.

Turning to this clonotype: Its specificity is unknown.

Sequences were obtained from PBMCs or a T cell subset sorted from them (not recorded which). The clonotype was recovered from a man in his late teens or twenties who had mild COVID-19 (a few samples of this study predate the infection). Cell type and time point are not known. The rearrangement uses TRBV2 and TRBJ1-5, with no clear D. The CDR3 loop is CASSEGAQPNQPQHF. CDR3 in DNA: TGTGCCAGCAGTGAGGGCGCACAGCCGAATCAGCCCCAGCATTTT.